This T cell receptor (beta chain) comes out of a study of Graves' ophthalmopathy and Graves' hyperthyroidism. For the study at large: Stable hyperthyroidism meant no ophthalmopathy within 18 months of follow-up.

This clonotype has at least ten counts. Deletions cut 3 bases from V and 0 bases from J, with 17 bases between. Germline values: CDR1 SEHNR, CDR2 FQNEAQ (reference sequence). This CDR3 comprises 17 residues. RNA served as the template for amplifying TCR beta CDR3 regions. Investigators did first-round RT-PCR with HTBI primers, then second-round multiplex PCR. TCRdb redid the calling of the multiplex PCR reads with MiXCR, one entry per CDR3 protein. The sample includes approximately 540,000 distinct CDR3 sequences, approximately 35% of them seen just once. The clonotype was recovered from an adult man with Graves' hyperthyroidism. The source material was peripheral blood or thyroid tissue (not recorded which). V is TRBV7-9 and J is TRBJ1-1; D is perhaps TRBD1 (5 bases). DNA for the CDR3: TGTGCCAGCAGCTTCAGTACAGGAGATACCATGAACACTGAAGCTTTCTTT. Residues: CASSFSTGDTMNTEAFF.